This T cell receptor (beta chain) emerged from a study of tumor-infiltrating lymphocytes in primary liver carcinoma. In the study overall: Both sexes were represented among patients, who were 30 to 69 years old.

Priming with a constant-region primer yielded TCR beta cDNA from 400 to 550 ng total RNA. ARM-PCR, slightly modified, supplied the TCR beta libraries through three nested multiplex PCR rounds. The two initial PCR rounds, roughly 10 cycles each, used TRBV1-TRBV30 forward and C-beta reverse primers. TCRdb recomputed calls from the multiplex PCR reads with MiXCR, one row per CDR3 protein. This table has 250,000 to 400,000 distinct CDR3 sequences, less than 75% appearing once. Comment on this clonotype: Its target is unknown. This could be a read error, since a much larger clone is one nucleotide away.

Whole-study results and caveats: Less overlap was seen in tumor-adjacent and tumor-blood pairs than in tumor region pairs.

The study extracted blood RNA from unsorted whole blood and also extracted germline DNA. Enrolled patients were chronically infected with HBV and treatment-naive. This CDR3 region has 14 residues. V shed 9 bases, J shed 7 bases, and the junction held 8 bases outside the gene matches. Germline V CDR1 and CDR2: WNHNN, SYGVQD (reference sequence). The source material was peripheral blood. The receptor was isolated from a middle-aged man with primary liver carcinoma and hepatitis B virus infection. V usage is TRBV10-1 and J usage is TRBJ1-4, with TRBD1 identical over 10 bases. DNA of the CDR3: TGCGCCAGGGCGAAGACAGGGGGCAGTGAAAAACTGTTTTTT. Its protein is CARAKTGGSEKLFF.